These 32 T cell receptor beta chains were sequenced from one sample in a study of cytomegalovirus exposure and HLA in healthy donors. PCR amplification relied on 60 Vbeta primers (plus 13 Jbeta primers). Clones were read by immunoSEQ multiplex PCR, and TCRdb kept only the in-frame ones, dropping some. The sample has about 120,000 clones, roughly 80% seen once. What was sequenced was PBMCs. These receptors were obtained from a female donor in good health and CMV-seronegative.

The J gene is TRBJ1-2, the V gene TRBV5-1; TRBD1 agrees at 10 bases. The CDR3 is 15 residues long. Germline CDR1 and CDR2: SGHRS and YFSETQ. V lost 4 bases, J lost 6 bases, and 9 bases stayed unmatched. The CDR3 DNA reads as TGCGCCAGCAGCCGCCAGACAGGGGGCGTTCATGGCTACACCTTC. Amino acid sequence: CASSRQTGGVHGYTF.

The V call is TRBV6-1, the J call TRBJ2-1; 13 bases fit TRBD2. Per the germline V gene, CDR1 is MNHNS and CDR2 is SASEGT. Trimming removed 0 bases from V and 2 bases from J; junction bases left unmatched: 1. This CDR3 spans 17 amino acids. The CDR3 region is CASSEAGLAGAYNEQFF. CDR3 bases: TGTGCCAGCAGTGAAGCAGGACTAGCGGGGGCCTACAATGAGCAGTTCTTC.

The CDR3 here is CASSSPGPVGGANVLTF. DNA for the CDR3: TGCGCCAGCAGCTCTCCAGGGCCCGTGGGAGGGGCCAACGTCCTGACTTTC. The J gene is TRBJ2-6, the V gene TRBV5-1, with D possibly being TRBD1 (5 bases). Germline loops: CDR1 SGHRS, CDR2 YFSETQ. Trimming removed 3 bases from V and 4 bases from J, with 17 bases in between. The CDR3 runs 17 residues.

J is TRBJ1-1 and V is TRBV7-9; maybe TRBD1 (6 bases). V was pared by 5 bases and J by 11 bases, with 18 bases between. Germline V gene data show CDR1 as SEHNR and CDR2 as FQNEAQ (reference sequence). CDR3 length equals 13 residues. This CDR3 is CASSADQGTGAFF. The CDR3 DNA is TGTGCCAGCAGCGCCGATCAGGGGACGGGCGCTTTCTTT.

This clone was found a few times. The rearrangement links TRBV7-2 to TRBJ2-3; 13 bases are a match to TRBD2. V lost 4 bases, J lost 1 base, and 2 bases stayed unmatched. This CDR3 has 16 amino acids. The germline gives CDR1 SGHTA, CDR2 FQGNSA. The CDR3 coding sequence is TGTGCCAGCAGCTCCGGACTAGCGGGAGGCACAGATACGCAGTATTTT. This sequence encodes CASSSGLAGGTDTQYF.

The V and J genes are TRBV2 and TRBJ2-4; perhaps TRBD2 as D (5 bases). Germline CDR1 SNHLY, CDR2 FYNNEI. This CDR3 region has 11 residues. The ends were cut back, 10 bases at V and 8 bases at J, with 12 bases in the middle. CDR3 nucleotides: TGTGCCATGGTGGTCGGGGACATTCAGTACTTC. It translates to CAMVVGDIQYF.

The CDR3 region is CASSQESRSSGEQFF. CDR3 DNA sequence: TGCGCCAGCAGCCAAGAAAGTCGTTCTTCCGGGGAGCAGTTCTTC. The genes are TRBV4-1 and TRBJ2-1; D is uncertain. The CDR3 totals 15 residues. In germline, CDR1 is MGHRA, CDR2 YSYEKL. The V gene lost 0 bases and the J gene lost 10 bases, with 16 bases spanning the gap.

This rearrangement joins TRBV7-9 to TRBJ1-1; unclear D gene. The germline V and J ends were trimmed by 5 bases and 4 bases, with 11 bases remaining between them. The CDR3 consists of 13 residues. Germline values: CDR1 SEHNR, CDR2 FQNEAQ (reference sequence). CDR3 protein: CASSHAEGTEAFF. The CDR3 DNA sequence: TGTGCCAGCAGCCACGCCGAGGGCACTGAAGCTTTCTTT.

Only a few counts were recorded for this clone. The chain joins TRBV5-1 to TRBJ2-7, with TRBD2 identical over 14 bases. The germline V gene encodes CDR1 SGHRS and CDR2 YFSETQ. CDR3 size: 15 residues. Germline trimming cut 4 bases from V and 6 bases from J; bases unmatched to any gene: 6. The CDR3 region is CASSQTSGRASEQYF. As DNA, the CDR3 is TGCGCCAGCAGCCAGACTAGCGGGAGGGCCAGCGAGCAGTACTTC.

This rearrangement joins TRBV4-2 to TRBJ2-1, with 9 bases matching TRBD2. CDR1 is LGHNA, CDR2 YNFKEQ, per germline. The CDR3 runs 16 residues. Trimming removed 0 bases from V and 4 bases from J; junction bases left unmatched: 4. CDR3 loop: CASSQDPTSGYNEQFF. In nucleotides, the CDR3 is TGTGCCAGCAGCCAAGATCCGACTAGCGGATACAATGAGCAGTTCTTC.

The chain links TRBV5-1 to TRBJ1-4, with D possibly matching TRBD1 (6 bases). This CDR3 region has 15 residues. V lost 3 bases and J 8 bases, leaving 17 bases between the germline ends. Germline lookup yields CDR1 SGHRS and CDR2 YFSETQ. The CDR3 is CASSSQQGGGEKLFF. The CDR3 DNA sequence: TGCGCCAGCAGCTCACAACAGGGCGGCGGGGAAAAACTGTTTTTT.

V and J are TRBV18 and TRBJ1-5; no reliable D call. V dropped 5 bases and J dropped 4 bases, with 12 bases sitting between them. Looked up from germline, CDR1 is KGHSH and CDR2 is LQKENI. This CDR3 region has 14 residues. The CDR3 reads CASSASRGNQPQHF. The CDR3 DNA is TGTGCCAGCTCAGCGAGTCGAGGGAATCAGCCCCAGCATTTT.

Here the CDR3 reads CASSFGTGSNQPQHF. The CDR3 DNA is TGTGCCAGCAGCTTTGGGACAGGCAGCAATCAGCCCCAGCATTTT. The chain couples TRBV7-2 to TRBJ1-5, with TRBD1 identical over 8 bases. This CDR3 is built from 15 residues. With 3 bases clipped from V and 1 base from J, the junction kept 2 bases outside the gene matches. CDR1 SGHTA and CDR2 FQGNSA come from the germline V gene.

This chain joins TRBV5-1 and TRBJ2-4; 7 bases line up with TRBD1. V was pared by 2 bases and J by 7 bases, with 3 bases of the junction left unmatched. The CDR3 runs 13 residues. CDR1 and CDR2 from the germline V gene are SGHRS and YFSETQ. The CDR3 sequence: CASSFEGANIQYF. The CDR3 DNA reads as TGCGCCAGCAGCTTTGAGGGGGCGAACATTCAGTACTTC.

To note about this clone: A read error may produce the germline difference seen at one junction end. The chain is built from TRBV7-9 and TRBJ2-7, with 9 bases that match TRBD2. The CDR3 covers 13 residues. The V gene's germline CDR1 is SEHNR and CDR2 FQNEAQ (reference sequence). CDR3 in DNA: TGTTCCAGCAGCTTTATAGCGGGAGACGAGCAGTACTTC. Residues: CSSSFIAGDEQYF.

The CDR3 spells CASTLMDTNTEAFF. In nucleotides, the CDR3 is TGTGCCAGTACCTTAATGGACACCAACACTGAAGCTTTCTTT. The V and J genes are TRBV19 and TRBJ1-1; a weak D match, TRBD1 (5 bases). Trimming took off 7 bases at V and 2 bases at J, with 14 bases between the two ends. This CDR3 has 14 amino acids. CDR1 and CDR2 (germline): LNHDA, SQIVND (reference sequence).

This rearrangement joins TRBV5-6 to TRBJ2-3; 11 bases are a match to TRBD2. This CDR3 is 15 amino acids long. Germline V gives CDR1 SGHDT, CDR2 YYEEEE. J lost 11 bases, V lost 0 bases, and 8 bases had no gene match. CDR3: CASSLGLAGNIGQYF. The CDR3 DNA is TGTGCCAGCAGCTTGGGACTAGCGGGAAACATAGGGCAGTATTTT.

CDR3 nucleotide sequence: TGTGCCAGCAGCTTAACAGGGTCCGATTCACCCCTCCACTTT. It codes for CASSLTGSDSPLHF. V gene TRBV7-8 combines with J gene TRBJ1-6; the D gene is possibly TRBD1 (6 bases). The CDR3 sequence is 14 residues long. Germline V gives CDR1 SGHVS, CDR2 FQNEAQ. V was trimmed by 2 bases and J by 8 bases, leaving 10 bases between them.

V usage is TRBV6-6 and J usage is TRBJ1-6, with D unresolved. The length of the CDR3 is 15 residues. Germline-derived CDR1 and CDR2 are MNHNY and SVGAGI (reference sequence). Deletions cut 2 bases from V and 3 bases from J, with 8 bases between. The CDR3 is CASSYIRDYNSPLHF. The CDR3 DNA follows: TGTGCCAGCAGTTACATCCGGGACTATAATTCACCCCTCCACTTT.

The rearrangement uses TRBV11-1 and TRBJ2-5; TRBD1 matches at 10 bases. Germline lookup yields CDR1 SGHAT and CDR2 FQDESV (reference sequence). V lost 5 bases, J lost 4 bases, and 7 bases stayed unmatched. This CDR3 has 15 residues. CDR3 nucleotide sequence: TGTGCCAGCAGCCGTGACAGGGGGCGCGGAGAGACCCAGTACTTC. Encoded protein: CASSRDRGRGETQYF. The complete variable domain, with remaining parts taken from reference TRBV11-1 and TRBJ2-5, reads EAEVAQSPRYKITEKSQAVAFWCDPISGHATLYWYRQILGQGPELLVQFQDESVVDDSQLPKDRFSAERLKGVDSTLKIQPAELGDSAMYLCASSRDRGRGETQYFGPGTRLLVL.

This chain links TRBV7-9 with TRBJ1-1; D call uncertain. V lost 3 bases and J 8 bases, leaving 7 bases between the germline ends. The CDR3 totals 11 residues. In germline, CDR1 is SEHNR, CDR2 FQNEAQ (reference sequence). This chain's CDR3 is CASSFNKEAFF. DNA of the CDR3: TGTGCCAGCAGCTTTAACAAAGAAGCTTTCTTT.

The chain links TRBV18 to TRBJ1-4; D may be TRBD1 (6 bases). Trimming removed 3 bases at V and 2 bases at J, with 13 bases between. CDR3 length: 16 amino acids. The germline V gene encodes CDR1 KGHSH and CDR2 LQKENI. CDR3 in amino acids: CASSPSGQWTNEKLFF. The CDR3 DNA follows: TGTGCCAGCTCACCTTCGGGACAATGGACTAATGAAAAACTGTTTTTT.

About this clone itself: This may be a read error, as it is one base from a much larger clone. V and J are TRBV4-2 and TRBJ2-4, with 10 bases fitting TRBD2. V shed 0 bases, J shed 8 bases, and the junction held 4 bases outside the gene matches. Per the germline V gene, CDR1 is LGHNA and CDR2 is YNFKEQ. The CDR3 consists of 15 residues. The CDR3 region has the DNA TGTGCCAGCAGCCAAGAGTTTAGCGGGAGGTACATTCAGTACTTC. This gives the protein CASSQEFSGRYIQYF.

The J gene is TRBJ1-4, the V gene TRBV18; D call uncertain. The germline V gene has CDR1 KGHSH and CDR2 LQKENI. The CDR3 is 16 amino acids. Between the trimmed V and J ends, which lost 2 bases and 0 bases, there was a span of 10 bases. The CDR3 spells CASSPTQFATNEKLFF. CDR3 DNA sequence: TGTGCCAGCTCACCAACGCAGTTTGCAACTAATGAAAAACTGTTTTTT.

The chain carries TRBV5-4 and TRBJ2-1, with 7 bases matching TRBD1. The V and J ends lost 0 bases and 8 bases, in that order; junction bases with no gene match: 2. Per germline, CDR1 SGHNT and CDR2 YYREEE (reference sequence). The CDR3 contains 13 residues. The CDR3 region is CASSLEQGDEQFF. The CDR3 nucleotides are TGTGCCAGCAGCTTGGAGCAGGGGGATGAGCAGTTCTTC.

Here the CDR3 DNA reads TGTGCCATCAGTGAGCCAAGCCCCAGCGCGCCGGACAATGAGCAGTTCTTC. Translating it yields CAISEPSPSAPDNEQFF. The chain combines TRBV10-3 with TRBJ2-1; no clear D gene. CDR3 length equals 17 residues. The V gene's germline CDR1 is ENHRY and CDR2 SYGVKD. Trimming left V 2 bases short and J 5 bases short, with 19 bases between.

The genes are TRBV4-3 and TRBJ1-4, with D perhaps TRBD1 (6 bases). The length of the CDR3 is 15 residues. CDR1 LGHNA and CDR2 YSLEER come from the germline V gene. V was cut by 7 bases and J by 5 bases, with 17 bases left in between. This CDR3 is CASTPFRDTNEKLFF. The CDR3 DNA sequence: TGCGCCAGCACCCCATTCCGGGACACCAATGAAAAACTGTTTTTT.

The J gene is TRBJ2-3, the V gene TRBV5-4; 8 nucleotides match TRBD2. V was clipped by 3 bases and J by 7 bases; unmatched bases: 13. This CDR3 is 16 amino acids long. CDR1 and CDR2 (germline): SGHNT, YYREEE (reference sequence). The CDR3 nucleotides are TGTGCCAGCAGCTCGGGGAGCGGGAGTATCATGAATACGCAGTATTTT. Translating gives CASSSGSGSIMNTQYF.

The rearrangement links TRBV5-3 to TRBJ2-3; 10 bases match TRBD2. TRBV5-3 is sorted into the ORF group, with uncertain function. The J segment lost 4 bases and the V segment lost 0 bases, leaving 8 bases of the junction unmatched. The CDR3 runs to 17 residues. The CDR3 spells CARSLGLAGDPPDTQYF. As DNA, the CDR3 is TGTGCCAGAAGCTTGGGGCTAGCGGGAGATCCCCCAGATACGCAGTATTTT.

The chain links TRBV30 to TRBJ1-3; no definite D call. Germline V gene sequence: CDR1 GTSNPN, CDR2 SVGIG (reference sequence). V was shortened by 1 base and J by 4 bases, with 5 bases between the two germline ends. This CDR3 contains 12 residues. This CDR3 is CAWSASGNTIYF. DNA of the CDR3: TGTGCCTGGAGTGCCTCCGGAAACACCATATATTTT. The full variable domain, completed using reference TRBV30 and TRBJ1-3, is SQTIHQWPATLVQPVGSPLSLECTVEGTSNPNLYWYRQAAGRGLQLLFYSVGIGQISSEVPQNLSASRPQDRQFILSSKKLLLSDSGFYLCAWSASGNTIYFGEGSWLTVV.

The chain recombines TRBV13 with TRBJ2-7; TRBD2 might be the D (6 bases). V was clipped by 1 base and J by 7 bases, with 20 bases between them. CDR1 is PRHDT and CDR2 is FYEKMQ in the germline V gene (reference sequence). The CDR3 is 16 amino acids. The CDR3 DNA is TGTGCCAGCAGCTTAGCCAGCCGGGGGATGAAGGGGGAGCAGTACTTC. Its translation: CASSLASRGMKGEQYF. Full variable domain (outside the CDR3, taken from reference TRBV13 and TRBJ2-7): AAGVIQSPRHLIKEKRETATLKCYPIPRHDTVYWYQQGPGQDPQFLISFYEKMQSDKGSIPDRFSAQQFSDYHSELNMSSLELGDSALYFCASSLASRGMKGEQYFGPGTRLTVT.

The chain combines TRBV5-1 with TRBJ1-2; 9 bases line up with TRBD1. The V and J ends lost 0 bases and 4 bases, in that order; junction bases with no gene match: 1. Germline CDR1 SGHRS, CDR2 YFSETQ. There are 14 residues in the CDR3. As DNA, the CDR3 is TGCGCCAGCAGCTTGGAACAGGGGGCCTATGGCTACACCTTC. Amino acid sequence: CASSLEQGAYGYTF.